This T cell receptor (beta chain) was sequenced in a study of blood T cells in healthy people across ages. With a J-beta primer mix and a sample-barcoded 5' primer, a second PCR ran about 6 to 11 cycles. TCRdb redid the calling of the 5' RACE reads with MiXCR, one entry per CDR3 protein. The table includes some 1,000,000 distinct CDR3 sequences, around 25% detected once. The CDR3 totals 14 residues. Germline assignment: CDR1 SGHTA and CDR2 FQGNSA. The V gene lost 4 bases and the J gene lost 2 bases, with 9 bases spanning the gap. The same sample was also used in a study of T cells of mothers and their children.

The J gene is TRBJ1-5, the V gene TRBV7-2; D possibly corresponds to TRBD1 (5 bases). Sample: blood. This TCR was recovered from a girl between 2 and 10 years old in good health. CDR3 sequence (DNA): TGTGCCAGCAGCTCGGGACCGGGCAATCAGCCCCAGCATTTT. This encodes CASSSGPGNQPQHF.